This TCR beta chain originates from a study of blood T cell repertoires in COVID-19. Study as a whole: Sources were T cells, B-cell-depleted T cells, or PBMCs; the material itself was cDNA or gDNA.

The CDR3 extends over 14 amino acids. Trimming cost V 8 bases and J 3 bases; bases outside gene matches: 6. From germline, CDR1 is MNHEY and CDR2 SMNVEV (reference sequence). Using immunoSEQ multiplex PCR, the repertoire was profiled, and TCRdb retains in-frame clones only, with some absent. This table holds fewer than 200,000 clones, approximately 90% found once. This TCR came from a woman in her forties or fifties with acute or convalescent COVID-19. The sample was peripheral blood. The chain joins TRBV27 to TRBJ1-4, with 7 bases aligning to TRBD1. CDR3 sequence: CASANRGPNEKLFF. DNA of the CDR3: TGTGCCAGCGCGAACAGGGGACCTAATGAAAAACTGTTTTTT.